Below, 4 T cell receptor beta chains from the same sample are listed, as sequenced in a study of blood T cell repertoires in COVID-19. Assay used: immunoSEQ multiplex PCR; TCRdb lists only in-frame clones, some missing. The repertoire holds about 40,000 clones, with around nine tenths as singletons. Sequencing used peripheral blood. Receptors were obtained from a human donor in a cohort sampled during active COVID-19.

This clone turned up a few times. J is TRBJ2-5 and V is TRBV10-3; the D gene is possibly TRBD2 (6 bases). The ends were cut back, 6 bases at V and 0 bases at J, with 8 bases in the middle. The CDR3 is 13 amino acids. Germline V gives CDR1 ENHRY, CDR2 SYGVKD. CDR3: CAIRGTHQETQYF. Written as DNA, the CDR3 is TGTGCCATCAGGGGGACTCACCAAGAGACCCAGTACTTC.

The chain employs TRBV3-1 (or the pseudogene TRBV3-2) and TRBJ2-1; D is possibly TRBD2 (6 bases). The V end lost 4 bases, the J end lost 7 bases, and 17 bases lay between the germline ends. The CDR3 extends over 15 amino acids. Germline CDR1 is LGHDT and CDR2 is YNNKEL (reference sequence). CDR3 nucleotide sequence: TGTGCCAGCAGCCTCTTGGGGGGTGGAGGGAATGAGCAGTTCTTC. Translating gives CASSLLGGGGNEQFF.

The rearrangement uses TRBV12-3 or TRBV12-4 and TRBJ2-7; 8 bases align to TRBD1. Trimming took 5 bases from V and 6 from J; bases not matched to a gene: 6. This CDR3 has 13 residues. The CDR3 loop reads CASSRGQGPEQYF. The CDR3 bases are TGTGCCAGCAGTCGTGGACAGGGACCCGAGCAGTACTTC.

With respect to this clone: At one end, the junction sequence differs from germline, possibly due to a read error. This sequence joins TRBV11-2 and TRBJ2-7; D is perhaps TRBD2 (7 bases). CDR3 length equals 15 residues. Germline CDR1 reads SGHAT; CDR2 reads FQNNGV. CDR3 DNA sequence: TGTGCCAGCGGACGGGGGGCCGCATTCTCCCACGAGCAGTACTTC. Its translation is CASGRGAAFSHEQYF. The full variable domain, its missing parts supplied by reference TRBV11-2 and TRBJ2-7, is EAGVAQSPRYKIIEKRQSVAFWCNPISGHATLYWYQQILGQGPKLLIQFQNNGVVDDSQLPKDRFSAERLKGVDSTLKIQPAKLEDSAVYLCASGRGAAFSHEQYFGPGTRLTVT.